Following are 7 T cell receptor beta chains from one sample sequenced in a study of cytomegalovirus exposure and HLA in healthy donors. The PCR employed 60 Vbeta primers together with 13 Jbeta primers. Method: immunoSEQ multiplex PCR; TCRdb's copy keeps in-frame clones and lacks some. Of around 130,000 clones detected, around 75% appear once; the ten largest clones hold around 1.6%. Source material: PBMCs. These receptors originate from a woman in her twenties or thirties in good health and CMV-seronegative.

The genes are TRBV10-3 and TRBJ2-5, with a possible D match to TRBD2 (6 bases). Germline lookup yields CDR1 ENHRY and CDR2 SYGVKD. V was pared by 7 bases and J by 5 bases, with 20 bases between. This CDR3 has 15 amino acids. CDR3 sequence reads: CAIKTSTGPGETQYF. The DNA of the CDR3 is TGTGCCATCAAGACTAGTACGGGGCCAGGGGAGACCCAGTACTTC.

DNA for the CDR3: TGTGCCAGCAGGCGCGCCGGGACTAGCTTTCAGTACTTC. This gives the protein CASRRAGTSFQYF. The J gene is TRBJ2-4, the V gene TRBV28; 9 bases agree with TRBD2. The CDR3 is 13 amino acids. Germline V lookup: CDR1 MDHEN, CDR2 SYDVKM. The junction had 8 bases not matched to a gene; V was cut back by 6 bases and J by 11 bases. Using reference TRBV28 and TRBJ2-4 for the parts outside the CDR3, the full variable domain is DVKVTQSSRYLVKRTGEKVFLECVQDMDHENMFWYRQDPGLGLRLIYFSYDVKMKEKGDIPEGYSVSREKKERFSLILESASTNQTSMYLCASRRAGTSFQYFGAGTRLSVL.

The rearrangement uses TRBV4-2 and TRBJ2-2; D call uncertain. There are 14 residues in the CDR3. V lost 2 bases and J lost 5, with 9 bases in between. CDR1 LGHNA and CDR2 YNFKEQ come from the germline V gene. The CDR3 here is CASSQFRQTGELFF. The CDR3 DNA sequence: TGTGCCAGCAGCCAATTCCGACAAACCGGGGAGCTGTTTTTT.

The V call is TRBV10-3, the J call TRBJ2-7; 9 bases match TRBD1. The CDR3 totals 12 residues. The V gene end was trimmed by 8 bases and the J gene end by 5 bases; junction bases not matched to a gene: 4. Per germline, CDR1 ENHRY and CDR2 SYGVKD. For the CDR3, the DNA is TGTGCCATCGAACAGGGGGCCCACGAGCAGTACGTC. This codes for CAIEQGAHEQYV.

This chain joins TRBV6-5 and TRBJ2-3, with D tentatively TRBD1 (5 bases). Trimming shortened V by 4 bases and J by 1 base, and 12 bases separated the two germline ends. Looked up from germline, CDR1 is MNHEY and CDR2 is SVGAGI. This CDR3 is 15 amino acids long. CDR3 sequence (DNA): TGTGCCAGCAGTTCAGGGAAAGGCGGCACAGATACGCAGTATTTT. It yields the protein CASSSGKGGTDTQYF.

The rearrangement links TRBV5-1 to TRBJ2-7, with TRBD2 as a possible D gene (5 bases). Germline CDR1 is SGHRS and CDR2 is YFSETQ. Deletions cut 7 bases from V and 2 bases from J, with 19 bases between. This CDR3 contains 15 residues. The CDR3 sequence is CASHRLAGPTYEQYF. The CDR3 DNA follows: TGCGCCAGCCACCGCCTCGCGGGCCCGACCTACGAGCAGTACTTC.

CDR3 residues: CASRYPRGENSPLHF. The CDR3 DNA reads TGTGCCAGCAGGTATCCGCGGGGGGAGAATTCACCCCTCCACTTT. This rearrangement joins TRBV28 to TRBJ1-6, with D tentatively TRBD1 (5 bases). Germline V gene sequence: CDR1 MDHEN, CDR2 SYDVKM. The V end was cut by 6 bases, the J end by 7 bases, with 16 bases between. This CDR3 is built from 15 residues.